This T cell receptor beta chain was obtained from a study of radiotherapy plus CTLA-4 blockade in lung cancer. About the research overall: About a sixth of enrolled patients responded objectively, and roughly 30% had disease control.

Points from the study as a whole: Early blood T cell clone changes and increased post-radiation serum interferon-beta were reportedly the strongest response predictors. Expansion of tumor-derived TCR clones was observed in blood after radiotherapy plus ipilimumab.

The assay was immunoSEQ multiplex PCR, and TCRdb's table has in-frame clones only and misses some. This table holds some 90,000 clones, around 88% found once. The V gene lost 7 bases and the J gene lost 1 base, with 16 bases spanning the gap. The germline V gene encodes CDR1 LNHDA and CDR2 SQIVND (reference sequence). CDR3 length equals 15 residues. Each patient with chemo-refractory metastatic non-small-cell lung cancer was treated with focal radiation plus CTLA-4 blockade using ipilimumab. Points on this clone: Its antigen is still unknown.

This TCR came from a human donor with non-small cell lung cancer who had a partial response to radiotherapy plus ipilimumab. The chain joins TRBV19 to TRBJ1-1; D ambiguous. The material sequenced was peripheral blood, taken from a patient treated with radiotherapy plus ipilimumab. DNA of the CDR3: TGTGCCAGTATCCAAGCCAGGCATACGAACACTGAAGCTTTCTTT. As protein: CASIQARHTNTEAFF.